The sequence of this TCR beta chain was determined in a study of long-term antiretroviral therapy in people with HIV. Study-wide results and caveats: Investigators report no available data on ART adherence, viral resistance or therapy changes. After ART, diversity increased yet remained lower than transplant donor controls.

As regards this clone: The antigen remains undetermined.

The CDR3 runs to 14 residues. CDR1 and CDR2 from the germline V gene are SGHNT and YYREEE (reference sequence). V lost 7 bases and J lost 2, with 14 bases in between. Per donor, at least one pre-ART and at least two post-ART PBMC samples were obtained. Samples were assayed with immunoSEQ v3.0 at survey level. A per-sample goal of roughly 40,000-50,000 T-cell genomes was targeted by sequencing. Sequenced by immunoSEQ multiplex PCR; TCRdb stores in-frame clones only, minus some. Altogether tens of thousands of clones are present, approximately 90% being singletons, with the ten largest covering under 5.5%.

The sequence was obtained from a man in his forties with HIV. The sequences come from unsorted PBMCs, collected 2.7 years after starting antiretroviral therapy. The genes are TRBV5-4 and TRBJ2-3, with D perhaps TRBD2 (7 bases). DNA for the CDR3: TGTGCCAGCCTAAGGGGGGGGTTCACAGATACGCAGTATTTT. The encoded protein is CASLRGGFTDTQYF.